These T cell receptor beta chains were read from a single sample in a study of PD-1 blockade in classical Hodgkin lymphoma. Clones were read by immunoSEQ multiplex PCR, and TCRdb kept only the in-frame ones, dropping some. Here the sample spans around 20,000 clones, over 65% being singletons. Here the sequenced sample was peripheral blood mononuclear cells (PBMCs), taken before the second cycle of nivolumab. The receptors derive from a human donor with classical Hodgkin lymphoma. The CDR3 runs from the conserved cysteine through the conserved F or W. D genes are given only for firm matches. Clone size is shown for a subset of rows, as once, few, many or a class of expanded clone.

j_call clone_size d_call v_call cdr3_aa cdr3_nt
TRBJ1-3 medium-sized NA TRBV6-5 CASRDITSGNTIYF TGTGCCAGCAGAGACATAACCTCTGGAAACACCATATATTTT
TRBJ2-5 NA TRBD2 TRBV30 CAWSVEVSGGETQYF TGTGCCTGGAGTGTAGAGGTTAGCGGGGGAGAGACCCAGTACTTC
TRBJ1-4 NA TRBD1 TRBV5-1 CASSLERGQGEEKLFF TGCGCCAGCAGCTTGGAGAGGGGACAGGGGGAAGAAAAACTGTTTTTT
TRBJ1-4 NA NA TRBV5-8 CASSLRDNEKLFF TGTGCCAGCAGCTTGCGGGATAATGAAAAACTGTTTTTT
TRBJ1-1 NA NA TRBV6-6 CASSYGGTNTEAFF TGTGCCAGCAGTTATGGGGGGACCAACACTGAAGCTTTCTTT
TRBJ2-5 NA TRBD1 TRBV6-5 CASSPGQGWETQYF TGTGCCAGCAGTCCAGGACAGGGTTGGGAGACCCAGTACTTC
TRBJ1-5 NA NA TRBV15 CATSRGLINQPQHF TGTGCCACCAGCAGAGGATTGATAAATCAGCCCCAGCATTTT
TRBJ2-7 NA TRBD2 TRBV11-3 CASSLDPASGISEQYF TGTGCCAGCAGCTTAGATCCGGCTAGCGGGATTAGCGAGCAGTACTTC
TRBJ1-2 NA NA TRBV5-1 CASSYSLLHIGGYTF TGCGCCAGCAGCTACTCCTTGTTGCACATAGGAGGCTACACCTTC
TRBJ2-1 once NA TRBV2 CASSPAGSYNEQFF TGTGCCAGCAGTCCAGCGGGCTCCTACAATGAGCAGTTCTTC
TRBJ2-7 NA TRBD1 TRBV16 CASSQSWDRGYEQYF TGTGCCAGCAGCCAATCTTGGGACAGGGGGTACGAGCAGTACTTC
TRBJ1-1 NA NA TRBV5-4 CASSQQSQMNTEAFF TGTGCCAGCAGCCAACAATCACAGATGAACACTGAAGCTTTCTTT
TRBJ2-7 NA NA TRBV7-9 CASSLRDYEQYF TGTGCCAGCAGCCTCAGGGACTACGAGCAGTACTTC
TRBJ2-7 NA NA TRBV19 CASSIRAGYDEQYF TGTGCCAGTAGTATAAGGGCCGGTTATGATGAGCAGTACTTC
TRBJ2-2 NA NA TRBV4-2 CASSQDAGGTGELFF TGTGCCAGCAGCCAAGATGCCGGGGGCACCGGGGAGCTGTTTTTT
TRBJ2-2 once NA TRBV19 CASKENGFTGELFF TGTGCCAGTAAGGAAAACGGCTTCACCGGGGAGCTGTTTTTT
TRBJ2-2 NA NA TRBV11-2 CASSLWNTGELFF TGTGCCAGCAGCTTATGGAACACCGGGGAGCTGTTTTTT
TRBJ2-5 NA NA TRBV6-6 CACSGTQYF TGTGCCTGCTCGGGGACCCAGTACTTC
TRBJ2-1 NA NA TRBV2 CASSEADEQFF TGTGCCAGCAGTGAGGCCGATGAGCAGTTCTTC
TRBJ2-2 NA NA TRBV6-5 CASRKGAGTGELFF TGTGCCAGCAGGAAAGGGGCTGGGACCGGGGAGCTGTTTTTT
TRBJ2-1 NA NA TRBV19 CASSGRRGYNEQFF TGTGCCAGTAGCGGGAGAAGGGGGTACAATGAGCAGTTCTTC
TRBJ1-1 once NA TRBV2 CASIDLRDTEAFF TGTGCCAGCATCGACTTACGGGACACTGAAGCTTTCTTT
TRBJ1-5 NA TRBD1 TRBV6-5 CASRLTTGVNQPQHF TGTGCCAGCAGACTAACCACAGGGGTCAATCAGCCCCAGCATTTT
TRBJ2-4 once NA TRBV6-5 CASSHLVAKNIQYF TGTGCCAGCAGCCACCTGGTAGCCAAAAACATTCAGTACTTC
TRBJ2-3 NA NA TRBV4-1 CASSHGPDTQYF TGCGCCAGCAGCCACGGCCCAGATACGCAGTATTTT
TRBJ2-2 medium-sized NA TRBV30 CAWKGVPGELFF TGTGCCTGGAAAGGGGTACCCGGGGAGCTGTTTTTT
TRBJ1-1 NA TRBD1 TRBV19 CASSPGGWNTEAFF TGTGCCAGTAGTCCAGGGGGTTGGAACACTGAAGCTTTCTTT
TRBJ2-3 NA NA TRBV29-1 CSVEKSGAGTDTQYF TGCAGCGTTGAGAAGAGTGGTGCGGGCACAGATACGCAGTATTTT
TRBJ2-1 NA TRBD2 TRBV6-5 CASSLSGGAYNEQFF TGTGCCAGCAGTCTTAGCGGGGGGGCATACAATGAGCAGTTCTTC
TRBJ1-1 NA NA TRBV4-2 CASSQDWVGGARNTEAFF TGTGCCAGCAGCCAAGACTGGGTGGGTGGGGCTCGGAACACTGAAGCTTTCTTT
TRBJ1-4 NA NA TRBV18 CASSSREVEGKLFF TGTGCCAGCTCGAGCAGGGAGGTCGAAGGAAAACTGTTTTTT
TRBJ2-2 few NA TRBV5-6 CASSLDNTGELFF TGTGCCAGCAGCTTGGATAACACCGGGGAGCTGTTTTTT
TRBJ1-4 few NA TRBV18 CASSPQEEKLFF TGTGCCAGCTCACCACAGGAGGAAAAACTGTTTTTT
TRBJ2-3 NA NA TRBV2 CASARTDTQYF TGTGCCAGCGCCAGGACAGATACGCAGTATTTT
TRBJ2-5 NA TRBD2 TRBV9 CASSVIPAGVETQYF TGTGCCAGCAGCGTAATCCCGGCGGGGGTGGAGACCCAGTACTTC
TRBJ1-5 medium-sized TRBD1 TRBV30 CAFTQGGDQPQHF TGTGCCTTTACACAGGGGGGGGATCAGCCCCAGCATTTT
TRBJ2-7 NA NA TRBV5-1 CASSLAGTEVDEQYF TGCGCCAGCAGCTTGGCCGGGACGGAAGTCGACGAGCAGTACTTC
TRBJ1-1 NA NA TRBV5-1 CASSLVAGATEAFF TGCGCCAGCAGCTTGGTGGCGGGCGCGACTGAAGCTTTCTTT
TRBJ1-1 NA TRBD1 TRBV5-1 CASSFGQGEAFF TGCGCCAGCAGCTTCGGACAGGGGGAAGCTTTCTTT
TRBJ2-5 NA NA TRBV29-1 CSGETGTQYF TGCAGCGGAGAGACAGGAACCCAGTACTTC
TRBJ1-2 NA NA TRBV7-2 CASSLDQRPYGYTF TGTGCCAGCAGCTTAGACCAGCGGCCCTATGGCTACACCTTC
TRBJ2-7 NA TRBD1 TRBV29-1 CSGTRDRAGEQYF TGCAGCGGCACTCGTGACAGGGCAGGCGAGCAGTACTTC
TRBJ1-1 NA NA TRBV2 CASSEFVLAGGEAFF TGTGCCAGCAGTGAATTCGTTCTGGCGGGCGGTGAAGCTTTCTTT
TRBJ1-1 NA NA TRBV30 CAWTHEGVSSEAFF TGTGCCTGGACTCATGAGGGGGTTAGTAGCGAAGCTTTCTTT
TRBJ1-2 NA NA TRBV5-1 CASSGKDSLGGYTF TGCGCCAGCAGCGGCAAAGACAGTCTAGGCGGCTACACCTTC
TRBJ1-3 NA NA TRBV2 CASSGQDSGNTIYF TGTGCCAGCAGTGGACAGGACTCTGGAAACACCATATATTTT
TRBJ2-3 NA TRBD1 TRBV7-9 CASSLGQGPTDTQYF TGTGCCAGCAGCTTAGGACAGGGTCCGACAGATACGCAGTATTTT
TRBJ2-1 NA NA TRBV5-1 CASSLGDEWHEQFF TGCGCCAGCAGCTTGGGAGACGAGTGGCATGAGCAGTTCTTC
TRBJ2-1 NA TRBD1 TRBV11-3 CASSPDRANNEQFF TGTGCCAGCAGCCCCGACAGGGCTAACAATGAGCAGTTCTTC
TRBJ1-4 NA NA TRBV10-3 CAISGGSWEKLFF TGTGCCATCAGTGGCGGGTCGTGGGAAAAACTGTTTTTT
TRBJ1-5 NA TRBD1 TRBV19 CASSGYGTGFNQPQHF TGTGCCAGTAGTGGGTACGGGACAGGGTTCAATCAGCCCCAGCATTTT
TRBJ2-7 NA NA TRBV6-5 CASSRRGSYPPEQYF TGTGCCAGCAGTCGTAGGGGATCCTACCCGCCCGAGCAGTACTTC
TRBJ2-7 NA NA TRBV9 CASSQDGQYYEQYF TGTGCCAGCAGCCAGGATGGACAGTACTACGAGCAGTACTTC
TRBJ1-2 NA NA TRBV11-3 CASSLEDYGYTF TGTGCCAGCAGCTTAGAGGACTATGGCTACACCTTC